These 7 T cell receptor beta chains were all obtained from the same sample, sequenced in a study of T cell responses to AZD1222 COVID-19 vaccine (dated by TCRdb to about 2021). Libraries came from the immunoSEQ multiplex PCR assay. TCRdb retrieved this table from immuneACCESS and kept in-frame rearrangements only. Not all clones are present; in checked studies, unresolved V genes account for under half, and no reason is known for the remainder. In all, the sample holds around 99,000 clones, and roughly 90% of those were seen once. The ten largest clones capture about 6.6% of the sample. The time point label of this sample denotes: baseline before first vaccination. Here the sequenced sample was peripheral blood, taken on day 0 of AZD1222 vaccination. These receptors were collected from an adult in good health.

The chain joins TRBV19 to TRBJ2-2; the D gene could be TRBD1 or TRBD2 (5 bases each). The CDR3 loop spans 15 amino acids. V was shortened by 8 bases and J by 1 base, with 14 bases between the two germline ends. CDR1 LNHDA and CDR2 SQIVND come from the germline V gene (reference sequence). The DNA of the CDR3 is TGTGCCAGTTTCCCCGGGACGGTGAACACCGGGGAGCTGTTTTTT. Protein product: CASFPGTVNTGELFF.

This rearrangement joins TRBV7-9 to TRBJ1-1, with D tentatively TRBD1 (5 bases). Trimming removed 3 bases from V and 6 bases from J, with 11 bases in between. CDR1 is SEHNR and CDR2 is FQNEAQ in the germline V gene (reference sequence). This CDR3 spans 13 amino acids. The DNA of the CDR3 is TGTGCCAGCAGCTTCGGGGGAATTGCTGAAGCTTTCTTT. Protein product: CASSFGGIAEAFF.

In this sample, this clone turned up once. CDR3 amino acids: CASSRRGGNTEAFF. In DNA form, the CDR3 reads TGTGCCAGCAGCCGGAGGGGTGGTAACACTGAAGCTTTCTTT. V is TRBV6-5 and J is TRBJ1-1; the D gene is possibly TRBD1 (5 bases). The germline CDR1 and CDR2 sequences are MNHEY and SVGAGI. V was pared by 6 bases and J by 2 bases, with 13 bases between. CDR3 size: 14 residues.

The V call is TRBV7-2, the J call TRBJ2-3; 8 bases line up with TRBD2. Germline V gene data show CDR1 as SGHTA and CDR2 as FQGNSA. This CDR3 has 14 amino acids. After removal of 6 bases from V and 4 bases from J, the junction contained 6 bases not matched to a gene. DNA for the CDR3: TGTGCCAGCAGAACCGGGAGGGCCCCAGATACGCAGTATTTT. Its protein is CASRTGRAPDTQYF.

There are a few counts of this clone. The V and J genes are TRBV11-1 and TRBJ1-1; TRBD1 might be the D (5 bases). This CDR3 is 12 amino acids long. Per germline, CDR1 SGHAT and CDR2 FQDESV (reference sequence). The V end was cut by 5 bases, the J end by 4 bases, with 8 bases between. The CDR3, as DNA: TGTGCCAGCAGCGCAGGGATCACTGAAGCTTTCTTT. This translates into CASSAGITEAFF.

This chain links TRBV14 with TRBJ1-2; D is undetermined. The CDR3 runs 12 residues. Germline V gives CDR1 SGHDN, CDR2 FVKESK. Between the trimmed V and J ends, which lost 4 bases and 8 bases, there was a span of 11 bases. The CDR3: CASSLEVGGYTF. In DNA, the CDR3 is TGTGCCAGCAGCCTCGAGGTCGGGGGCTACACCTTC.

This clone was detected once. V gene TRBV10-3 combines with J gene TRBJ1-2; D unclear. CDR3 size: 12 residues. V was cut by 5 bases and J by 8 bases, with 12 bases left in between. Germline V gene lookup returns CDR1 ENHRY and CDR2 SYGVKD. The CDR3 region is CAISSPTRGYTF. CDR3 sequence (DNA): TGTGCCATCAGTTCACCCACGAGGGGCTACACCTTC.